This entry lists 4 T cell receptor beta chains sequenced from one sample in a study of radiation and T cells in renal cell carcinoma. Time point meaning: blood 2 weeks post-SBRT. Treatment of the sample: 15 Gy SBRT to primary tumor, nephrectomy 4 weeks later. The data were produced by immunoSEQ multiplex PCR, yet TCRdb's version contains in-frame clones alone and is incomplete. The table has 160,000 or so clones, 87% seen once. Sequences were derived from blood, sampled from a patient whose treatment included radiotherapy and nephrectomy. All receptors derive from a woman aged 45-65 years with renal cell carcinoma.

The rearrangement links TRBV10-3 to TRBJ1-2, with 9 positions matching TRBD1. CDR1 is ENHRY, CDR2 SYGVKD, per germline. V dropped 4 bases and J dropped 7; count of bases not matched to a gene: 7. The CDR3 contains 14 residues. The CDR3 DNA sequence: TGTGCCATCAGTGCGACACAGGGGGCTGGTGGCTACACCTTC. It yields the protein CAISATQGAGGYTF.

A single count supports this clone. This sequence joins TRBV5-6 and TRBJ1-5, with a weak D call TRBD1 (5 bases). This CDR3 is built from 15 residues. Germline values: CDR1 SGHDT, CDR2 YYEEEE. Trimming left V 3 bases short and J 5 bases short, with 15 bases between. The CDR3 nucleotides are TGTGCCAGCAGCTCGAGAGGCAGGGCCGATCAGCCCCAGCATTTT. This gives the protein CASSSRGRADQPQHF.

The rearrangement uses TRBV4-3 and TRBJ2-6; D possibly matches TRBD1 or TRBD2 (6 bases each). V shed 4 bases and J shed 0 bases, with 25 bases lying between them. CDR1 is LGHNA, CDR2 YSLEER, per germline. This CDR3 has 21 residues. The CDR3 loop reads CASSPTLRGVTDLSGANVLTF. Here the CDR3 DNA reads TGCGCCAGCAGCCCCACTCTAAGGGGGGTTACAGACCTCTCTGGGGCCAACGTCCTGACTTTC.

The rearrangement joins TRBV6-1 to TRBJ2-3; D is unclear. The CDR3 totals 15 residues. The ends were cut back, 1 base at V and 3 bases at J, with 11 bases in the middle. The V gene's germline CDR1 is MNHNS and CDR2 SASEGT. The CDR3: CASSEGWVETDTQYF. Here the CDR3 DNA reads TGTGCCAGCAGTGAAGGGTGGGTGGAAACAGATACGCAGTATTTT.